The 23 T cell receptor beta chains below all came from one sample that was sequenced in a study of shared clonotypes between healthy human individuals (dated by TCRdb to 2018 to 2020). For the CD8 naive samples, CD45RO-negative cells were positively selected for CCR7, yielding a CD45RA+CCR7+ population from which TemRA cells were excluded. Library preparation employed the immunoSEQ multiplex PCR assay. The clones in this table, taken by TCRdb from immuneACCESS, are in-frame only. Not every clone is retained; where verified, under half of the shortfall comes from an unresolved V gene, and the cause of the rest is unknown. Counted in this sample were 650,000 to 800,000 clones; roughly 94% of them appeared once. The ten largest clones capture about 24% of the sample. The source material was naive CD8+ T cells sorted from blood. What this sample's cell subset or site label stands for: CD45RA+CCR7+. These receptors were collected from a man aged 25 to 40 in good health.

This chain uses TRBV4-3 with TRBJ2-7; a weak D match, TRBD2 (6 bases). The CDR3 has 15 residues. Looked up from germline, CDR1 is LGHNA and CDR2 is YSLEER. The germline V and J ends were trimmed by 3 bases and 3 bases, with 15 bases remaining between them. CDR3 in DNA: TGCGCCAGCAGCCAGACGGGAGTGTCTATCTACGAGCAGTACTTC. Translating it yields CASSQTGVSIYEQYF.

This clone came up once. V gene TRBV7-9 combines with J gene TRBJ2-3; 9 bases agree with TRBD2. Losses at the gene ends were 1 base for V and 2 bases for J; bases not matched to a gene: 10. Germline V gives CDR1 SEHNR, CDR2 FQNEAQ (reference sequence). The CDR3 contains 18 residues. The CDR3 DNA sequence: TGTGCCAGCAGCTTAGGGCGTGATAGCGGGAGCGCCACAGATACGCAGTATTTT. Its translation is CASSLGRDSGSATDTQYF.

The chain is built from TRBV2 and TRBJ2-5; either TRBD1 or TRBD2 may fit D (5 bases each). Germline assignment: CDR1 SNHLY and CDR2 FYNNEI. The CDR3 spans 17 residues. The germline V and J ends were trimmed by 10 bases and 1 base, with 25 bases remaining between them. CDR3 residues: CATYLNRDAGSQETQYF. CDR3 nucleotides: TGTGCCACGTACTTAAACCGGGACGCCGGATCCCAAGAGACCCAGTACTTC.

The V gene is TRBV5-1, the J gene TRBJ1-1; D remains ambiguous. V dropped 0 bases and J dropped 2 bases, with 2 bases sitting between them. Germline assignment: CDR1 SGHRS and CDR2 YFSETQ. The CDR3 runs to 12 residues. The CDR3 DNA sequence: TGCGCCAGCAGCTTGGCAAACACTGAAGCTTTCTTT. Translating it yields CASSLANTEAFF.

CDR3 in DNA: TGTGCCAGCAGTTTTGCTGGGGACCTTCAAAAAACTAGCACAGATACGCAGTATTTT. Encoded protein: CASSFAGDLQKTSTDTQYF. The chain uses TRBV27 and TRBJ2-3; the D call may be TRBD1 or TRBD2 (5 bases each). Germline V gene lookup returns CDR1 MNHEY and CDR2 SMNVEV (reference sequence). V lost 3 bases and J lost 0, with 22 bases in between. This CDR3 has 19 residues.

V is TRBV10-3 and J is TRBJ2-4; possible D gene TRBD1, 5 bases. Looked up from germline, CDR1 is ENHRY and CDR2 is SYGVKD. The ends were cut back, 3 bases at V and 8 bases at J, with 17 bases in the middle. The CDR3 runs 15 residues. CDR3 in DNA: TGTGCCATCAGTGAAAGGGGCCTTAACTGGGACATTCAGTACTTC. Encoded protein: CAISERGLNWDIQYF.

The chain employs TRBV7-6 and TRBJ2-1; D is uncertain. This CDR3 is 13 amino acids long. V shed 5 bases and J shed 0 bases, with 5 bases lying between them. Germline V gives CDR1 SGHVS, CDR2 FNYEAQ. The CDR3: CASSRSSYNEQFF. CDR3 nucleotide sequence: TGTGCCAGCAGCAGGAGCTCCTACAATGAGCAGTTCTTC.

This clone was counted once. The V call is TRBV7-9, the J call TRBJ2-7; D remains unclear. V gave up 1 base and J gave up 4 bases, with 8 bases separating them. The CDR3 runs to 13 residues. Germline assignment: CDR1 SEHNR and CDR2 FQNEAQ (reference sequence). This chain's CDR3 is CASSLVGWYEQYF. CDR3 coding DNA: TGTGCCAGCAGCTTAGTTGGGTGGTACGAGCAGTACTTC.

The chain links TRBV6-6 to TRBJ2-2; D is unresolved. Per the germline V gene, CDR1 is MNHNY and CDR2 is SVGAGI (reference sequence). This CDR3 has 15 amino acids. The ends were cut back, 0 bases at V and 6 bases at J, with 11 bases in the middle. The CDR3 coding sequence is TGTGCCAGCAGTTACTCTGCATCCGAGGCCGGGGAGCTGTTTTTT. As protein: CASSYSASEAGELFF.

The rearrangement uses TRBV7-6 and TRBJ2-2; the match to TRBD2 covers 9 bases. V shed 4 bases and J 1 base; nucleotides not matched to a gene: 4. CDR1 is SGHVS, CDR2 FNYEAQ, per germline. This CDR3 spans 16 amino acids. CDR3 DNA: TGTGCCAGCAGCTCTTCTAGCGGGGTGAACACCGGGGAGCTGTTTTTT. This codes for CASSSSSGVNTGELFF.

The J gene is TRBJ2-7, the V gene TRBV5-1; D not resolved. Looked up from germline, CDR1 is SGHRS and CDR2 is YFSETQ. This CDR3 contains 16 residues. The V gene lost 0 bases and the J gene lost 6 bases, with 19 bases spanning the gap. The DNA of the CDR3 is TGCGCCAGCAGCTTGGCAACCGGGCCTAACCCTTTCGAGCAGTACTTC. Protein product: CASSLATGPNPFEQYF.

The rearrangement joins TRBV5-1 to TRBJ1-4; D gene unclear. This CDR3 has 17 amino acids. V lost 0 bases and J 5 bases, leaving 17 bases between the germline ends. Germline V lookup: CDR1 SGHRS, CDR2 YFSETQ. The CDR3 DNA reads as TGCGCCAGCAGCTTGGGCCCCCGAACATCGATGAATGAAAAACTGTTTTTT. It translates to CASSLGPRTSMNEKLFF.

The rearrangement joins TRBV14 to TRBJ2-7, with TRBD2 matching 8 bases. This CDR3 spans 17 amino acids. Germline CDR1 SGHDN, CDR2 FVKESK. The junction had 11 bases not matched to a gene; V was cut back by 0 bases and J by 4 bases. This CDR3 reads CASSQERVTSEVYEQYF. CDR3 sequence (DNA): TGTGCCAGCAGCCAAGAACGGGTGACTAGCGAAGTTTACGAGCAGTACTTC.

This chain joins TRBV4-1 and TRBJ1-1, with 8 nucleotides matching TRBD1. The J segment lost 0 bases and the V segment lost 4 bases, leaving 10 bases of the junction unmatched. The CDR3 has 17 residues. Germline lookup yields CDR1 MGHRA and CDR2 YSYEKL. The CDR3 sequence: CASSPRQGRTMNTEAFF. Here the CDR3 DNA reads TGCGCCAGCAGCCCTCGACAGGGGAGGACCATGAACACTGAAGCTTTCTTT.

CDR3 amino acids: CASSEAGQVYEQYF. The CDR3 bases are TGTGCCAGCAGTGAAGCGGGACAGGTCTACGAGCAGTACTTC. The chain couples TRBV6-1 to TRBJ2-7; 8 bases match TRBD1. This CDR3 region has 14 residues. CDR1 and CDR2 from the germline V gene are MNHNS and SASEGT. Germline trimming cut 0 bases from V and 3 bases from J; bases unmatched to any gene: 1.

This chain links TRBV11-2 with TRBJ2-7; D unclear. CDR3 length equals 13 residues. V gave up 3 bases and J gave up 0 bases, with 6 bases separating them. Germline-derived CDR1 and CDR2 are SGHAT and FQNNGV. CDR3 protein: CASSFFNSYEQYF. Here the CDR3 DNA reads TGTGCCAGCAGCTTTTTTAACTCCTACGAGCAGTACTTC. Full variable domain (rest looked up from reference TRBV11-2 and TRBJ2-7): EAGVAQSPRYKIIEKRQSVAFWCNPISGHATLYWYQQILGQGPKLLIQFQNNGVVDDSQLPKDRFSAERLKGVDSTLKIQPAKLEDSAVYLCASSFFNSYEQYFGPGTRLTVT.

This clone was counted a single time. Germline and junction disagree at one end, which may indicate a read error. The chain couples TRBV19 to TRBJ1-3, with 7 nucleotides matching TRBD1. Germline V lookup: CDR1 LNHDA, CDR2 SQIVND (reference sequence). The CDR3 runs to 16 residues. The DNA for the CDR3 is TGTGCCAGTAGTATCGACAGGGACGTCTCTCGAAACACCATATATTTT. As protein: CASSIDRDVSRNTIYF.

The J gene is TRBJ1-2, the V gene TRBV7-8; D is perhaps TRBD1 (6 bases). The CDR3 runs to 13 residues. Germline V lookup: CDR1 SGHVS, CDR2 FQNEAQ. The V end was cut by 6 bases, the J end by 8 bases, with 16 bases between. CDR3: CASSLQGARGYTF. In DNA form, the CDR3 reads TGTGCCAGCAGTTTACAGGGCGCGCGGGGCTACACCTTC. Filled out from reference TRBV7-8 and TRBJ1-2, the complete variable domain reads GAGVSQSPRYKVAKRGQDVALRCDPISGHVSLFWYQQALGQGPEFLTYFQNEAQLDKSGLPSDRFFAERPEGSVSTLKIQRTQQEDSAVYLCASSLQGARGYTFGSGTRLTVV.

CDR3 protein: CASRPTAGLAGAGTKNIQYF. CDR3 DNA sequence: TGTGCCAGCAGGCCTACTGCCGGACTAGCGGGAGCCGGTACCAAAAACATTCAGTACTTC. This chain joins TRBV7-3 and TRBJ2-4; 13 bases map to TRBD2. V was clipped by 6 bases and J by 2 bases; unmatched bases: 16. The V gene's germline CDR1 is SGHTA and CDR2 FQGTGA. The CDR3 is 20 amino acids.

V is TRBV7-9 and J is TRBJ2-2; TRBD1 aligns across 7 bases. The CDR3 runs 16 residues. Looked up from germline, CDR1 is SEHNR and CDR2 is FQNEAQ (reference sequence). Trimming cost V 2 bases and J 5 bases; bases outside gene matches: 8. The chain's CDR3 is CASSLFEGARTGELFF. CDR3 nucleotide sequence: TGTGCCAGCAGCTTATTTGAGGGGGCGCGTACCGGGGAGCTGTTTTTT.

The chain couples TRBV7-8 to TRBJ2-7, with 9 bases identical to TRBD2. Germline V gene sequence: CDR1 SGHVS, CDR2 FQNEAQ. The length of the CDR3 is 15 residues. The V segment lost 10 bases and the J segment 0 bases; nucleotides outside the gene matches: 10. As DNA, the CDR3 is TGTGCCACCAAGAGCGCTAGCGGGACCTCCTACGAGCAGTACTTC. This encodes CATKSASGTSYEQYF.

This chain uses TRBV19 with TRBJ2-3; D is perhaps TRBD1 (5 bases). The CDR3 spans 14 residues. The V end lost 7 bases, the J end lost 4 bases, and 15 bases lay between the germline ends. Germline CDR1 and CDR2: LNHDA and SQIVND (reference sequence). The DNA of the CDR3 is TGTGCCAGTACTAGAGTCCAGGGCTCAGATACGCAGTATTTT. Amino acids: CASTRVQGSDTQYF.

The CDR3 region is CASVGTSNTEAFF. The CDR3 bases are TGTGCCAGTGTCGGGACATCAAACACTGAAGCTTTCTTT. The chain employs TRBV2 and TRBJ1-1; TRBD1 is a possible D gene (6 bases). This CDR3 contains 13 residues. Germline V CDR1 and CDR2: SNHLY, FYNNEI. Trimming took 9 bases from V and 2 from J, leaving 13 bases between them. The full variable domain, completed using reference TRBV2 and TRBJ1-1, is EPEVTQTPSHQVTQMGQEVILRCVPISNHLYFYWYRQILGQKVEFLVSFYNNEISEKSEIFDDQFSVERPDGSNFTLKIRSTKLEDSAMYFCASVGTSNTEAFFGQGTRLTVV.